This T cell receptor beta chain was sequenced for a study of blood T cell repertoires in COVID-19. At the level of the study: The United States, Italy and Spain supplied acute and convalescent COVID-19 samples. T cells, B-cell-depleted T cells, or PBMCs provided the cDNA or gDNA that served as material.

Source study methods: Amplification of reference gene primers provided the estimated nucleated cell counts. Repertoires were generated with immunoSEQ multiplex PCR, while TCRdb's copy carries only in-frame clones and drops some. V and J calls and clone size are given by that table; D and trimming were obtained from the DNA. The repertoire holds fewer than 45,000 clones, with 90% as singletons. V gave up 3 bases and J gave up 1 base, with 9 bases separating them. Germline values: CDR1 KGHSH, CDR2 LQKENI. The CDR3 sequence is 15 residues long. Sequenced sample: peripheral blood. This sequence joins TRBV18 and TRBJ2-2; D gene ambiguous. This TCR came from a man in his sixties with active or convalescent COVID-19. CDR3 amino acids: CASSPLPGNTGELFF. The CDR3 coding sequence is TGTGCCAGCTCACCGTTACCGGGGAACACCGGGGAGCTGTTTTTT.